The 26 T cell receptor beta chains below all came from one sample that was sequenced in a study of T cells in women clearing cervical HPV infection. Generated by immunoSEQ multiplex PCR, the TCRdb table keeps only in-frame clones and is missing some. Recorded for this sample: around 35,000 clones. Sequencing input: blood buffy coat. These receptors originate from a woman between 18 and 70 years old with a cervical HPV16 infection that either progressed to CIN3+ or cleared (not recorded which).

The CDR3 sequence is CASSLTGVDTGELFF. CDR3 DNA, as far as it was read: TGTGCCAGCAGCTTAACAGGGGTGGACACCGGGGAG. The rearrangement links TRBV11-3 to TRBJ2-2, with 7 nucleotides matching TRBD1. The CDR3 is cut off 3 residues early in the read; its end comes from the germline J gene. The V and J ends lost 2 bases and 3 bases, in that order; junction bases with no gene match: 3. CDR1 SGHNT and CDR2 YENEEA come from the germline V gene. The CDR3 length is 15 residues.

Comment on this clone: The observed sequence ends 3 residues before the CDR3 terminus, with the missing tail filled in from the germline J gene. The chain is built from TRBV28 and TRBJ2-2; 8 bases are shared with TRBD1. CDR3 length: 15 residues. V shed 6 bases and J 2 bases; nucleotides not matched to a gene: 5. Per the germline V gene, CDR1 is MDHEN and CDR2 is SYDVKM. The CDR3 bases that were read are TGTGCCAGCAGCATGGGACAGGACAACACCGGGGAG. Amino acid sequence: CASSMGQDNTGE. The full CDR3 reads CASSMGQDNTGELFF.

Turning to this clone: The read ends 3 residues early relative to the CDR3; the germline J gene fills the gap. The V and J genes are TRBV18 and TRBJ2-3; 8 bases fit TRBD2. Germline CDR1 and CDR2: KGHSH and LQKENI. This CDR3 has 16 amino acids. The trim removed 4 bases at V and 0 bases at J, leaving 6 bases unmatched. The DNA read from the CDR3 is TGTGCCAGCTCACTAACGGGAGGGACTAGCACAGATACG. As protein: CASSLTGGTSTDT. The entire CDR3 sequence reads CASSLTGGTSTDTQYF.

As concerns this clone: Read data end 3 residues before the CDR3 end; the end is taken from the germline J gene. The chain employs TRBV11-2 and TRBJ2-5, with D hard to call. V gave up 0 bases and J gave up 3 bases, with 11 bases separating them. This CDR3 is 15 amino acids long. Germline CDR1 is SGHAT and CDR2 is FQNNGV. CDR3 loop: CASSLDPAREETQYF. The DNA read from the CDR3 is TGTGCCAGCAGCTTAGATCCCGCTAGAGAAGAGACC. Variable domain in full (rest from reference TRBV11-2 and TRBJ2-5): EAGVAQSPRYKIIEKRQSVAFWCNPISGHATLYWYQQILGQGPKLLIQFQNNGVVDDSQLPKDRFSAERLKGVDSTLKIQPAKLEDSAVYLCASSLDPAREETQYFGPGTRLLVL.

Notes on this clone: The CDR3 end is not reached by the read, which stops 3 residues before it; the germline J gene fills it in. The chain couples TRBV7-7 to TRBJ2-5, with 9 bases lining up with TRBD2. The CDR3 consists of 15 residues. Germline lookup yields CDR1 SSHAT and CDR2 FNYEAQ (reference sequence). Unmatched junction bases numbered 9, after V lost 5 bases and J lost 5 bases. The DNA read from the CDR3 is TGTGCCAGCAGCACGGGCGGGGGGGCCGGGGAGACC. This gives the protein CASSTGGGAGET. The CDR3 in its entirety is CASSTGGGAGETQYF. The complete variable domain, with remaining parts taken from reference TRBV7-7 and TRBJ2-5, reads GAGVSQSPRYKVTKRGQDVTLRCDPISSHATLYWYQQALGQGPEFLTYFNYEAQPDKSGLPSDRFSAERPEGSISTLTIQRTEQRDSAMYRCASSTGGGAGETQYFGPGTRLLVL.

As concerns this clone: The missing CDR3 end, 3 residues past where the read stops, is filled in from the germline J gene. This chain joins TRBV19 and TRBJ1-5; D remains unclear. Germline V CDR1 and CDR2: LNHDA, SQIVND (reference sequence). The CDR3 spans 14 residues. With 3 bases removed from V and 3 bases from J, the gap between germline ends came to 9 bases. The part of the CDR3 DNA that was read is TGTGCCAGTAGTATGGTTAGAAACAATCAGCCC. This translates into CASSMVRNNQP. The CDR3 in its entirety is CASSMVRNNQPQHF.

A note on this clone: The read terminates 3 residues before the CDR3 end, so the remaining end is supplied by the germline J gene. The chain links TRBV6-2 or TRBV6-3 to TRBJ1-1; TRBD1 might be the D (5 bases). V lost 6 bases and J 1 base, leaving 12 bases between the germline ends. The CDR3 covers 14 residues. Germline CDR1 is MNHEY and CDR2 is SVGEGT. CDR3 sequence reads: CASRAPGGNTEAFF. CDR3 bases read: TGTGCCAGCAGGGCCCCCGGGGGGAACACTGAA.

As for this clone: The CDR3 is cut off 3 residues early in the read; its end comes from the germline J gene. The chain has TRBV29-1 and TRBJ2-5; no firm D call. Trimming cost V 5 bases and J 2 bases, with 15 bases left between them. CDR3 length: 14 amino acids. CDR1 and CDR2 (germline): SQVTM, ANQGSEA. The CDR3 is CSVSMFAGQETQYF. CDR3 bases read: TGCAGCGTTTCAATGTTCGCAGGACAAGAGACC. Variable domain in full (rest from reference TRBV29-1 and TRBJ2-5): SAVISQKPSRDICQRGTSLTIQCQVDSQVTMMFWYRQQPGQSLTLIATANQGSEATYESGFVIDKFPISRPNLTFSTLTVSNMSPEDSSIYLCSVSMFAGQETQYFGPGTRLLVL.

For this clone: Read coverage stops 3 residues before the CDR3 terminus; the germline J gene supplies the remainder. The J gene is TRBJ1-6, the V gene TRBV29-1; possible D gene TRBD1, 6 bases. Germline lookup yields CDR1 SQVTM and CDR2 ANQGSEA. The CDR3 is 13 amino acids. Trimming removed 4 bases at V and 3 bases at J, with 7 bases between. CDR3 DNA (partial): TGCAGCGTTGCAGGGGACTATAATTCACCC. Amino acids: CSVAGDYNSP. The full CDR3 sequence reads CSVAGDYNSPLHF. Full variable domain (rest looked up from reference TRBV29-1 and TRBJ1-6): SAVISQKPSRDICQRGTSLTIQCQVDSQVTMMFWYRQQPGQSLTLIATANQGSEATYESGFVIDKFPISRPNLTFSTLTVSNMSPEDSSIYLCSVAGDYNSPLHFGNGTRLTVT.

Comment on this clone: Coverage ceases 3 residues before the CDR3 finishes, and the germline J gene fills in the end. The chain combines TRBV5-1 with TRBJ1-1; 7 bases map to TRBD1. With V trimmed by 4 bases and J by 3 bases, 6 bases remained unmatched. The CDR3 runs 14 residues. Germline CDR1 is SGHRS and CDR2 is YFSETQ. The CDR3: CASSVTGAHTEAFF. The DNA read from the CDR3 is TGCGCCAGCAGCGTTACAGGGGCTCACACTGAA.

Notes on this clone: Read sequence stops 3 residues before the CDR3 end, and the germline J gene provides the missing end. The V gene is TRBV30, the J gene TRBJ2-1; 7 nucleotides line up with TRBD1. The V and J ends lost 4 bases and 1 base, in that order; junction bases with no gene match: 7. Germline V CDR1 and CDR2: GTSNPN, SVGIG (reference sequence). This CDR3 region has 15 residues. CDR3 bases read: TGTGCCTGGACCCAGGGGGTGTTATCCTACAATGAG. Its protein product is CAWTQGVLSYNE. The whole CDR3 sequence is CAWTQGVLSYNEQFF.

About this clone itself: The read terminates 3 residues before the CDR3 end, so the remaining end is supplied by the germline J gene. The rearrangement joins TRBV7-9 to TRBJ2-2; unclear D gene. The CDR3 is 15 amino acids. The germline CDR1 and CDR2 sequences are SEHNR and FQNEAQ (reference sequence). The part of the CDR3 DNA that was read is TGTGCCAGCAGCTTAGACCATTCAACTAATGAAAAG. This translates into CASSLDHSTNEK. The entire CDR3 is CASSLDHSTNEKLFF.

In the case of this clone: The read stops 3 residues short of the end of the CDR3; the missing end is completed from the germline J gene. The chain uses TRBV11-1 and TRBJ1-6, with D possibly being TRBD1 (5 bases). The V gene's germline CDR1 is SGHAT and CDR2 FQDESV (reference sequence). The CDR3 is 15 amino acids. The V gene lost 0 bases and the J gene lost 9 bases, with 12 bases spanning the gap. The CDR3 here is CASSLASARVSPLHF. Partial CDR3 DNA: TGTGCCAGCAGCTTAGCAAGCGCCAGGGTTTCACCC.

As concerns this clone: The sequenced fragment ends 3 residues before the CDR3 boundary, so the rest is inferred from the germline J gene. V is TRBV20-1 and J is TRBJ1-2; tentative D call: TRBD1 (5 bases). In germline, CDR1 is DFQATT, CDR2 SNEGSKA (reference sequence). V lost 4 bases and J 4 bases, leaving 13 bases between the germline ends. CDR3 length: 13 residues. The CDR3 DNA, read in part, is TGCAGTGCTAAGGGACTCGGGGCCTATGGC. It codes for CSAKGLGAYG. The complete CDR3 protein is CSAKGLGAYGYTF.

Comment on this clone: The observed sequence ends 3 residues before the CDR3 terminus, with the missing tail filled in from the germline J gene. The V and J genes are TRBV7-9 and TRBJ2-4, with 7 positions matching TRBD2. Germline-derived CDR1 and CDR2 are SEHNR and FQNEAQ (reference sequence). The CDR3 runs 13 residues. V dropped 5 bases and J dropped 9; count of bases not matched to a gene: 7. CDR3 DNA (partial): TGTGCCAGCAGCCAAGGGGAGGGTTCCATT. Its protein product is CASSQGEGSI. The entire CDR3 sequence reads CASSQGEGSIQYF.

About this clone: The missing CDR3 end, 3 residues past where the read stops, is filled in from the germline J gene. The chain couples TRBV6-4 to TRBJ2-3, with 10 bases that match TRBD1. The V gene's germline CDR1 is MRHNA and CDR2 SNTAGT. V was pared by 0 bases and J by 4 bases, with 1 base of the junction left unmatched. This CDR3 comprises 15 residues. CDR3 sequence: CASSDSGTGADTQYF. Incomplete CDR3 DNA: TGTGCCAGCAGTGACTCCGGGACAGGGGCAGATACG.

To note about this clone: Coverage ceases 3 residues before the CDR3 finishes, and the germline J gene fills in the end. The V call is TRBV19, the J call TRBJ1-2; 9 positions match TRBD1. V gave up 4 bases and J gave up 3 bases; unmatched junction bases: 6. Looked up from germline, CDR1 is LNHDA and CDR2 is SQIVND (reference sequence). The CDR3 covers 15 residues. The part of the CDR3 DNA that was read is TGTGCCAGTAGTAGAAGACAGGGGGTGGACTATGGC. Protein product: CASSRRQGVDYG. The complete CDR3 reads CASSRRQGVDYGYTF.

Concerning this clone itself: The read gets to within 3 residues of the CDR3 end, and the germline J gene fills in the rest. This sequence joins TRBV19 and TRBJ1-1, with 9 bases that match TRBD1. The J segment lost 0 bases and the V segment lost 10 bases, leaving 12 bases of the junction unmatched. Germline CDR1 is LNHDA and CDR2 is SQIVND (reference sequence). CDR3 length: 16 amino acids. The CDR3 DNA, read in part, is TGTGCCACCCTGGACAGGGGTGGGTTCATGAACACTGAA. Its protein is CATLDRGGFMNTE. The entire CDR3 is CATLDRGGFMNTEAFF.

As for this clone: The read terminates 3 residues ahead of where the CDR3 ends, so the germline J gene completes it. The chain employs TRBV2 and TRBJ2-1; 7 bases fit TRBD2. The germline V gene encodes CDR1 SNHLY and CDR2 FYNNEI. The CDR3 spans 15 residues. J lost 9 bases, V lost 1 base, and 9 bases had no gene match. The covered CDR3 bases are TGTGCCAGCAGTGAAGTACGCGGGAGTGGTACTGAG. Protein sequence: CASSEVRGSGTE. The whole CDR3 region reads CASSEVRGSGTEQFF.

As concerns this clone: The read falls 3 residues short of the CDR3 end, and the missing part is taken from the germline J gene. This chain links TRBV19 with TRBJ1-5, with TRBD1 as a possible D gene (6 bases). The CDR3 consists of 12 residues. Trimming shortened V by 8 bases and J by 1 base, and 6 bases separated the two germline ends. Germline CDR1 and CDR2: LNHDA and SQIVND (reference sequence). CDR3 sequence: CASQGSNQPQHF. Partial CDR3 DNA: TGTGCCAGTCAGGGGAGCAATCAGCCC.

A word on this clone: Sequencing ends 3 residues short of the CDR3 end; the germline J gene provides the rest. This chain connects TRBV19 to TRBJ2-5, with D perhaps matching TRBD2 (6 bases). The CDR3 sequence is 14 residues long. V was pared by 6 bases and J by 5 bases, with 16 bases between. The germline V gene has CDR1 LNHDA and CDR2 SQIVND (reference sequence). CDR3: CASRGRIGEETQYF. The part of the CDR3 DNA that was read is TGTGCCAGTAGGGGGAGGATAGGGGAGGAGACC. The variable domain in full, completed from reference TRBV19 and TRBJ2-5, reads DGGITQSPKYLFRKEGQNVTLSCEQNLNHDAMYWYRQDPGQGLRLIYYSQIVNDFQKGDIAEGYSVSREKKESFPLTVTSAQKNPTAFYLCASRGRIGEETQYFGPGTRLLVL.

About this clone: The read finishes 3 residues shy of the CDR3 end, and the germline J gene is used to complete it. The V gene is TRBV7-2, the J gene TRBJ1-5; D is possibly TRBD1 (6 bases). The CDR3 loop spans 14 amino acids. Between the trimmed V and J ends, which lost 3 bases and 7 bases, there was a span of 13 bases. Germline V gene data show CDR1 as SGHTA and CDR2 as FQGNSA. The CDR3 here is CASSFRGARQPQHF. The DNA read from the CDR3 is TGTGCCAGCAGCTTCCGGGGGGCCAGGCAGCCC. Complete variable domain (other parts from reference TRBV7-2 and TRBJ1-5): GAGVSQSPSNKVTEKGKDVELRCDPISGHTALYWYRQSLGQGLEFLIYFQGNSAPDKSGLPSDRFSAERTGGSVSTLTIQRTQQEDSAVYLCASSFRGARQPQHFGDGTRLSIL.

The CDR3 bases that were read are TGCAGTGCCCTCAGAACTAGCGGCTACGAG. Protein product: CSALRTSGYE. Given in full, the CDR3 is CSALRTSGYEQYF. The J gene is TRBJ2-7, the V gene TRBV20-1; 8 bases match TRBD2. The read ends 3 residues before the CDR3 terminus; that terminus is restored from the germline J gene. Germline loops: CDR1 DFQATT, CDR2 SNEGSKA (reference sequence). V shed 6 bases and J 3 bases; nucleotides not matched to a gene: 7. The CDR3 spans 13 residues.

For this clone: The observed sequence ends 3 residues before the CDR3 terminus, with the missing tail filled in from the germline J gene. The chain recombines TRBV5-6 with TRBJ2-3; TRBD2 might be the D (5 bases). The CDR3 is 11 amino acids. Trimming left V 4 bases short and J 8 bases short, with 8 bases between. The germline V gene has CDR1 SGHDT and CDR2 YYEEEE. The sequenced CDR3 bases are TGTGCCAGCAGCCCAGGAGGTACG. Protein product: CASSPGGT. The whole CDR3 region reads CASSPGGTQYF. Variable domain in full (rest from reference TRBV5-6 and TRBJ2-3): DAGVTQSPTHLIKTRGQQVTLRCSPKSGHDTVSWYQQALGQGPQFIFQYYEEEERQRGNFPDRFSGHQFPNYSSELNVNALLLGDSALYLCASSPGGTQYFGPGTRLTVL.

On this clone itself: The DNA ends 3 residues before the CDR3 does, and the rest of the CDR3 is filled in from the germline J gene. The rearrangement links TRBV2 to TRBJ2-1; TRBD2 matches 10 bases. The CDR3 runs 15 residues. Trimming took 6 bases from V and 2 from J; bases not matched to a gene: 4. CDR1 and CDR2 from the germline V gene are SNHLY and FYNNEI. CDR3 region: CASRVAGGTYNEQFF. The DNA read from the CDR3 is TGTGCCAGCAGGGTAGCGGGAGGTACCTACAATGAG. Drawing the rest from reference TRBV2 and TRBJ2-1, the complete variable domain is EPEVTQTPSHQVTQMGQEVILRCVPISNHLYFYWYRQILGQKVEFLVSFYNNEISEKSEIFDDQFSVERPDGSNFTLKIRSTKLEDSAMYFCASRVAGGTYNEQFFGPGTRLTVL.

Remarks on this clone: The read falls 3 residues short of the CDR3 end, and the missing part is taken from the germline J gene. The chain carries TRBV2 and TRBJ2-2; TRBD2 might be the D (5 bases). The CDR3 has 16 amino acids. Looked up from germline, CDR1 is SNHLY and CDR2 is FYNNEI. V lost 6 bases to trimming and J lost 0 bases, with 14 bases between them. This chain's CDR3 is CASRARGTANTGELFF. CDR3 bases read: TGTGCCAGCAGGGCACGGGGAACCGCGAACACCGGGGAG.